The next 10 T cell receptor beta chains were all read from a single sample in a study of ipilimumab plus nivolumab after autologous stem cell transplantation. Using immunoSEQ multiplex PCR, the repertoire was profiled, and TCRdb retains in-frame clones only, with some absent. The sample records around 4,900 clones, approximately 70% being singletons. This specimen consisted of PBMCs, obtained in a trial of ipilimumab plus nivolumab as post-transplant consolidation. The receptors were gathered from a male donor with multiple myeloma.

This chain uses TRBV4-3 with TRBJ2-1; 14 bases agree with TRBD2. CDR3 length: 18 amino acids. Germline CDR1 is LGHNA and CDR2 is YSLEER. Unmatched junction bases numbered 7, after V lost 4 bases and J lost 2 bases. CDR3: CASSRGLAGAATYNEQFF. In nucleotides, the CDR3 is TGCGCCAGCAGCCGGGGACTAGCGGGGGCCGCGACCTACAATGAGCAGTTCTTC.

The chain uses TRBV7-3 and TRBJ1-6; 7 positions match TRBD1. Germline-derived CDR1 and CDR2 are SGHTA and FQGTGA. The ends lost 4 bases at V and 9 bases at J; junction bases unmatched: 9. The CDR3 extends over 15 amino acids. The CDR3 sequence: CASSYRQGSGSPLHF. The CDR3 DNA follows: TGTGCCAGCAGCTATCGACAGGGCTCTGGTTCACCCCTCCACTTT. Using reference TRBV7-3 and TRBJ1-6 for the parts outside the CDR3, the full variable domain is GAGVSQTPSNKVTEKGKYVELRCDPISGHTALYWYRQSLGQGPEFLIYFQGTGAADDSGLPNDRFFAVRPEGSVSTLKIQRTERGDSAVYLCASSYRQGSGSPLHFGNGTRLTVT.

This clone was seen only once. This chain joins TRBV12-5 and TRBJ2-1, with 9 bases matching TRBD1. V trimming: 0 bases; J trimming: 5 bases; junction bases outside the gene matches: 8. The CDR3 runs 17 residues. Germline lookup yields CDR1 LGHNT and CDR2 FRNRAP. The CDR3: CASGLVPGDREDNEQFF. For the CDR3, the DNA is TGTGCTAGTGGTTTGGTACCGGGGGACAGGGAGGACAATGAGCAGTTCTTC.

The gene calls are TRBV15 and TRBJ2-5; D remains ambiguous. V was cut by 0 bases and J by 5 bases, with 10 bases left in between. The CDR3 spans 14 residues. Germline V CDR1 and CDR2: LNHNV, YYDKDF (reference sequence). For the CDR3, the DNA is TGTGCCACCAGCAGAGATTTGGGGTGGGAGACCCAGTACTTC. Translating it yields CATSRDLGWETQYF.

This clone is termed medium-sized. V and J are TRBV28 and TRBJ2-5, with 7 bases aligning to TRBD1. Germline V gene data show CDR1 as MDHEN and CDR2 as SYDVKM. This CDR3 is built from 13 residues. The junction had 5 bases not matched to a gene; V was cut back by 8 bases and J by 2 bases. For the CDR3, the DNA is TGTGCCAGCGTTGAGGGGGCACAAGAGACCCAGTACTTC. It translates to CASVEGAQETQYF.

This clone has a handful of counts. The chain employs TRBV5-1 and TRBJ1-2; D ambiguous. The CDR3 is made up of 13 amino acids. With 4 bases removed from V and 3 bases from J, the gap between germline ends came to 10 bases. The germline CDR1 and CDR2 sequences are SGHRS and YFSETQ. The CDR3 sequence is CASSPDGDYGYTF. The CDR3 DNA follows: TGCGCCAGCAGCCCCGATGGGGACTATGGCTACACCTTC.

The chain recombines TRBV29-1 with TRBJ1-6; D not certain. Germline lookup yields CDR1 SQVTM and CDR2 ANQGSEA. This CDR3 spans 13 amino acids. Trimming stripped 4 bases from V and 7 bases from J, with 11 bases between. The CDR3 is CSVAGQDNSPLHF. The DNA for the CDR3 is TGCAGCGTTGCGGGTCAGGACAATTCACCCCTCCACTTT.

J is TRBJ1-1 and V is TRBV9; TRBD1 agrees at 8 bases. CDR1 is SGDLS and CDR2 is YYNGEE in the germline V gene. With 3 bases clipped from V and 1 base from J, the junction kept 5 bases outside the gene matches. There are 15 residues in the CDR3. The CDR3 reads CASSEPGTGNTEAFF. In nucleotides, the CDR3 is TGTGCCAGCAGCGAACCCGGGACAGGGAACACTGAAGCTTTCTTT.

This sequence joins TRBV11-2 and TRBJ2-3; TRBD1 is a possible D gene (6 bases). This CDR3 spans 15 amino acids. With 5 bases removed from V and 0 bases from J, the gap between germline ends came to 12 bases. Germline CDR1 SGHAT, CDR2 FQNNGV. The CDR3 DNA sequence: TGTGCCAGCAGCCAACCGGGACAAAGCACAGATACGCAGTATTTT. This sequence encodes CASSQPGQSTDTQYF.

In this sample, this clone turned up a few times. CDR3 loop: CASSLTLNTEAFF. For the CDR3, the DNA is TGTGCCAGCAGCTTAACGTTGAACACTGAAGCTTTCTTT. V is TRBV7-3 and J is TRBJ1-1; D uncertain. The V end lost 0 bases, the J end lost 0 bases, and 2 bases lay between the germline ends. From germline, CDR1 is SGHTA and CDR2 FQGTGA. CDR3 length equals 13 residues.